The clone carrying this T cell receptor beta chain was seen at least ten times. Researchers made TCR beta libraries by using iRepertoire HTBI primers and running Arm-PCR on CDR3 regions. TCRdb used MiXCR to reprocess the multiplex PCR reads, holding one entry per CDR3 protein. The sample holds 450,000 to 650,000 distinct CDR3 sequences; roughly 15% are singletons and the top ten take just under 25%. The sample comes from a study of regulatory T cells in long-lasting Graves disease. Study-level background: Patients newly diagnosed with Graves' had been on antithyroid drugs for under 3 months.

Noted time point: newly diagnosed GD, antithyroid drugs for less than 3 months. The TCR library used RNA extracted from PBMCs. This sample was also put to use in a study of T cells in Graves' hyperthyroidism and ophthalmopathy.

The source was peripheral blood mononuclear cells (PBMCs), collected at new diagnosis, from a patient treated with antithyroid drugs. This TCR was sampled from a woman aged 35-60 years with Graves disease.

The DNA for the CDR3 is TGTGCCATCAGACCGGGAGAGGGAAATAGTCGCTCCTACGAGCAGTACTTC. Residues: CAIRPGEGNSRSYEQYF. The chain couples TRBV10-3 to TRBJ2-7, with TRBD2 as a possible D gene (6 bases). Trimming stripped 6 bases from V and 0 bases from J, with 21 bases between. Germline V lookup: CDR1 ENHRY, CDR2 SYGVKD. The CDR3 consists of 17 residues.